This TCR beta chain was sequenced for a study of blood T cell repertoires in COVID-19. Study in general: There were acute and convalescent COVID-19 samples, and they came from the United States, Italy and Spain. In each case, the material was cDNA or gDNA derived from T cells, B-cell-depleted T cells, or PBMCs.

This CDR3 spans 16 amino acids. The germline V gene encodes CDR1 MNHEY and CDR2 SVGEGT. The V and J ends lost 5 bases and 6 bases, in that order; junction bases with no gene match: 7. The authors' processing: Counts of nucleated cells, estimated from reference gene primer amplification, were obtained. Assay used: immunoSEQ multiplex PCR; TCRdb lists only in-frame clones, some missing. V and J calls and clone size are copied from that table; D and trimming were computed from the DNA. The sample yields 250,000 or so clones, roughly 90% seen once. The TCR comes from a woman aged 25-40 years with active or convalescent COVID-19. Sequencing used peripheral blood. The J gene is TRBJ2-1, the V gene TRBV6-2 or TRBV6-3, with TRBD2 matching 13 bases. As DNA, the CDR3 is TGTGCCAGCAGTGCCCAGGGACTAGCGGGGCCCAATGAGCAGTTCTTC. It yields the protein CASSAQGLAGPNEQFF.